Following are 8 T cell receptor beta chains from one sample sequenced in a study of blood T cells in healthy people across ages. The use of a sample-barcoded 5' primer and a J-beta primer mix characterized a second PCR of 7 to 11 cycles. One entry per CDR3 protein results from TCRdb running MiXCR on the 5' RACE reads. The sample includes roughly 1.5 million distinct CDR3 sequences, approximately 43% seen only once; the top ten take just over 4%. Specimen: blood. The source is a woman aged 18-29 years in good health.

On this clonotype itself: The junction departs from the called germline gene at one end, perhaps through a read error. The chain combines TRBV4-1 with TRBJ1-1; the D gene is possibly TRBD1 (5 bases). This CDR3 has 14 amino acids. The germline CDR1 and CDR2 sequences are MGHRA and YSYEKL. CDR3 amino acids: CASSQVQVNTEAFF. CDR3 nucleotides: TGCGCCAGTAGCCAGGTACAGGTGAACACTGAAGCTTTCTTT.

This clonotype was detected a few times. The rearrangement uses TRBV11-2 and TRBJ2-3; 9 bases map to TRBD2. The V segment lost 0 bases and the J segment 2 bases; nucleotides outside the gene matches: 6. CDR1 is SGHAT, CDR2 FQNNGV, per germline. The CDR3 consists of 17 residues. This CDR3 is CASSLDDPSGTTDTQYF. CDR3 DNA sequence: TGTGCCAGCAGCTTAGATGATCCTAGCGGGACCACAGATACGCAGTATTTT.

This clonotype was recorded many times. The chain carries TRBV27 and TRBJ2-7; D uncertain. V lost 3 bases to trimming and J lost 3 bases, with 12 bases between them. Germline V lookup: CDR1 MNHEY, CDR2 SMNVEV (reference sequence). The CDR3 covers 14 residues. The CDR3 DNA reads TGTGCCAGCAGTTTTAGTTACTCGAACTACGAGCAGTACTTC. Its protein product is CASSFSYSNYEQYF.

In the case of this clonotype: Being one base from a much bigger clone, this may be a read error. The chain joins TRBV6-2 or TRBV6-3 to TRBJ2-5; possible D gene TRBD2, 5 bases. The CDR3 loop spans 11 amino acids. V dropped 2 bases and J dropped 11 bases, with 9 bases sitting between them. From germline, CDR1 is MNHEY and CDR2 SVGEGT. CDR3 in DNA: TGTGCCAGCAGTTACGTTGGGGAGCAGTACTTC. Its protein is CASSYVGEQYF.

The chain recombines TRBV24-1 with TRBJ2-7, with 8 bases aligning to TRBD2. Germline CDR1 reads KGHDR; CDR2 reads SFDVKD. The V gene end was trimmed by 2 bases and the J gene end by 5 bases; junction bases not matched to a gene: 7. The CDR3 contains 15 residues. CDR3 region: CATSDSRSGSNEQYF. CDR3 coding DNA: TGTGCCACCAGTGATTCTAGGAGCGGGAGCAACGAGCAGTACTTC.

This clonotype was counted ten times or more. The chain carries TRBV20-1 and TRBJ2-3, with D unresolved. The germline V gene has CDR1 DFQATT and CDR2 SNEGSKA (reference sequence). Trimming took 1 base from V and 4 from J, leaving 3 bases between them. The CDR3 covers 11 residues. The DNA of the CDR3 is TGCAGTGCTAGAGTAGCAGATACGCAGTATTTT. Its protein is CSARVADTQYF.

This clonotype was recorded a few times. The rearrangement uses TRBV30 and TRBJ1-2; D gene ambiguous. The ends were cut back, 0 bases at V and 4 bases at J, with 18 bases in the middle. This CDR3 spans 16 amino acids. The germline gives CDR1 GTSNPN, CDR2 SVGIG (reference sequence). CDR3 loop: CAWSVPLGGLVYGYTF. CDR3 bases: TGTGCCTGGAGTGTACCACTGGGAGGATTGGTCTATGGCTACACCTTC.

The chain combines TRBV12-3 or TRBV12-4 with TRBJ2-7; possibly TRBD2 for D (6 bases). The CDR3 has 16 amino acids. Trimming left V 0 bases short and J 2 bases short, with 14 bases between. The CDR3 sequence: CASSLALSGEAYEQYF. The CDR3, as DNA: TGTGCCAGCAGTTTAGCGCTGTCGGGGGAGGCCTACGAGCAGTACTTC.